This paragraph covers one T cell receptor (beta chain) sequence. The data were taken from a study of blood T cell repertoires in COVID-19. Assay: immunoSEQ multiplex PCR; the TCRdb copy retains only in-frame clones and omits some. Among more than 15,000 clones, about nine tenths were seen once, and the ten largest hold less than 20%. Trimming shortened V by 10 bases and J by 3 bases, and 16 bases separated the two germline ends. Germline assignment: CDR1 SNHLY and CDR2 FYNNEI. The CDR3 covers 14 residues. The TCR comes from a man aged 50-60 years with active COVID-19. The chain uses TRBV2 and TRBJ2-1, with D perhaps matching TRBD1 (5 bases). Sequencing input: peripheral blood. The CDR3 region is CATSETVRYNEQFF. In DNA, the CDR3 is TGTGCCACCTCTGAGACAGTCCGCTACAATGAGCAGTTCTTC.